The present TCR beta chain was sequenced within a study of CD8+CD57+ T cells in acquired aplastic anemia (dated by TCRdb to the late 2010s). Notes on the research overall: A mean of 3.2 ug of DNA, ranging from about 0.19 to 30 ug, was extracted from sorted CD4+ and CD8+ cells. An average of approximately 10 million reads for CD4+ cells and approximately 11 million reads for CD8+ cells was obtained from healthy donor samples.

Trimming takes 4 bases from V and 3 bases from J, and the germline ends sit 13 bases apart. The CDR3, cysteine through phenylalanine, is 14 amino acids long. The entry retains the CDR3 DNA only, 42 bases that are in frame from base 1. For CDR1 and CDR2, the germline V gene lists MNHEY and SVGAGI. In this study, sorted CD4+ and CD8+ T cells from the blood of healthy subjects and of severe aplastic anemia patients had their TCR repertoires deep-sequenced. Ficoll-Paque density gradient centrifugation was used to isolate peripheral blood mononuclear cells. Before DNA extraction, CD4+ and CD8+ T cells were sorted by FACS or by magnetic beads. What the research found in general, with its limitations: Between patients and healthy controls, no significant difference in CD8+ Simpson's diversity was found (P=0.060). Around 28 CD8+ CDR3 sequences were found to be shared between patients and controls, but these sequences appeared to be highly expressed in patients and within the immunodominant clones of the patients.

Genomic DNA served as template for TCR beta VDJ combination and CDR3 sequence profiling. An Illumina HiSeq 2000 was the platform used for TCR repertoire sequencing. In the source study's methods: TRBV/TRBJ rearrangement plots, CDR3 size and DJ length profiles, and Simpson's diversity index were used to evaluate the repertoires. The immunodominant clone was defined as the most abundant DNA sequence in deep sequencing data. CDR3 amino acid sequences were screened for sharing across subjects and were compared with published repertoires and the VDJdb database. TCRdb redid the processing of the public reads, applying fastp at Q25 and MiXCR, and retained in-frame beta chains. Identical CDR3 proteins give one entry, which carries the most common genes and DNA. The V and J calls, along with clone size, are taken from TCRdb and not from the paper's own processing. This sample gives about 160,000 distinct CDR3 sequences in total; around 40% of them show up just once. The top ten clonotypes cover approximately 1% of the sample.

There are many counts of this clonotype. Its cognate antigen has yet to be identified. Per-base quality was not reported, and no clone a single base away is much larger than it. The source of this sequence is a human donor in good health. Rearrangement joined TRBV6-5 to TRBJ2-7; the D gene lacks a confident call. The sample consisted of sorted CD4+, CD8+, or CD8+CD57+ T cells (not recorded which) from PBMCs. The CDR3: CASSSVARGYEQYF. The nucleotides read TGTGCCAGCAGTTCCGTCGCCAGAGGCTACGAGCAGTACTTC.